The T cell receptor beta chain under discussion was sequenced for a study of cytomegalovirus exposure and HLA in healthy donors. Broader study findings: Data from an earlier analysis indicated that most TCR beta V segments were productive either about 87% or about 30% of the time. V segments that were indistinguishable, TRBV6-2 and TRBV6-3 among them, were omitted from analysis.

As concerns this clone: The antigen is not known.

With 60 Vbeta and 13 Jbeta primers, the PCR was carried out. Using immunoSEQ multiplex PCR, the repertoire was profiled, and TCRdb retains in-frame clones only, with some absent. There are around 130,000 clones in the sample; over 65% occur only once, and more than 0.95% lies in the top ten. The CDR3 has 13 amino acids. V was cut by 8 bases and J by 7 bases, with 14 bases left in between. Germline lookup yields CDR1 SNHLY and CDR2 FYNNEI. The TCR comes from a man between 50 and 59 years old in good health and CMV-seronegative. This chain uses TRBV2 with TRBJ1-4, with D possibly being TRBD1 (5 bases). The sequenced sample was PBMCs. CDR3 loop: CASFRGTFEKLFF. The DNA for the CDR3 is TGTGCCAGCTTCCGTGGGACTTTTGAAAAACTGTTTTTT.